The rows below give T cell receptor beta chains drawn from one sample of a study of blood T cell repertoires in COVID-19. Here immunoSEQ multiplex PCR was the method, and the copy in TCRdb shows in-frame clones only, minus some. The repertoire holds roughly 250,000 clones, roughly 88% seen once, with 0.95% to 1.5% in the top ten. Sequenced: PBMCs or T cells enriched from blood (not recorded which). The receptors were sampled from a woman in her thirties or forties with acute COVID-19. Both conserved end residues are part of each CDR3. D genes are given only for firm matches. Not every row has a clone size; where given, it reads once, few, many or a size class.

abundance: -; d_gene: TRBD1; j_gene: TRBJ2-1; v_gene: TRBV11-2; CDR3aa: CASSLEGQVYNEQFF; CDR3nt: TGTGCCAGCAGCTTAGAGGGACAGGTCTACAATGAGCAGTTCTTC
abundance: few; d_gene: TRBD2; j_gene: TRBJ2-1; v_gene: TRBV5-1; CDR3aa: CASSEAREGPYEQFF; CDR3nt: TGCGCCAGCAGCGAAGCCCGGGAGGGCCCGTATGAGCAGTTCTTC
abundance: -; d_gene: TRBD1; j_gene: TRBJ1-4; v_gene: TRBV4-1; CDR3aa: CASSHEPGQLNEKLFF; CDR3nt: TGCGCCAGCAGCCATGAACCGGGACAGCTGAATGAAAAACTGTTTTTT
abundance: -; d_gene: -; j_gene: TRBJ1-2; v_gene: TRBV30; CDR3aa: CAWSGQRNYGYTF; CDR3nt: TGTGCCTGGAGTGGTCAGCGAAACTATGGCTACACCTTC
abundance: once; d_gene: -; j_gene: TRBJ1-5; v_gene: TRBV4-3; CDR3aa: CASSQDFGSGQPQHF; CDR3nt: TGCGCCAGCAGCCAAGATTTCGGGAGCGGGCAGCCCCAGCATTTT
abundance: -; d_gene: TRBD1; j_gene: TRBJ1-1; v_gene: TRBV18; CDR3aa: CASSPQGDSRSTEAFF; CDR3nt: TGTGCCAGCTCGCCTCAGGGGGACAGTAGGAGCACTGAAGCTTTCTTT
abundance: -; d_gene: TRBD2; j_gene: TRBJ2-5; v_gene: TRBV3-1/TRBV3-2; CDR3aa: CASSQAGTSTETQYF; CDR3nt: TGTGCCAGCAGCCAGGCCGGGACTAGCACGGAGACCCAGTACTTC
abundance: -; d_gene: TRBD2; j_gene: TRBJ2-1; v_gene: TRBV19; CDR3aa: CASSLRTSGLLSSYNEQFF; CDR3nt: TGTGCCAGTAGTCTACGGACTAGCGGCCTACTAAGCTCCTACAATGAGCAGTTCTTC
abundance: -; d_gene: TRBD2; j_gene: TRBJ2-5; v_gene: TRBV6-5; CDR3aa: CASLPGLAGVETQYF; CDR3nt: TGTGCCAGTCTACCGGGACTAGCGGGAGTAGAGACCCAGTACTTC
abundance: -; d_gene: -; j_gene: TRBJ2-1; v_gene: TRBV5-1; CDR3aa: CASSSDSGSYNEQFF; CDR3nt: TGCGCCAGCAGCTCGGACTCGGGCTCCTACAATGAGCAGTTCTTC
abundance: -; d_gene: -; j_gene: TRBJ1-4; v_gene: TRBV5-1; CDR3aa: CASSLDGGSQRRLFF; CDR3nt: TGCGCCAGCAGCTTGGATGGAGGGTCTCAGAGGAGACTGTTTTTT
abundance: -; d_gene: -; j_gene: TRBJ1-5; v_gene: TRBV18; CDR3aa: CASSWELGNQPQHF; CDR3nt: TGTGCCAGCTCGTGGGAGCTAGGCAATCAGCCCCAGCATTTT
abundance: -; d_gene: TRBD1; j_gene: TRBJ2-7; v_gene: TRBV29-1; CDR3aa: CSVEEGTGSSYEQYF; CDR3nt: TGCAGCGTTGAAGAGGGGACAGGGTCCTCCTACGAGCAGTACTTC
abundance: -; d_gene: -; j_gene: TRBJ2-1; v_gene: TRBV4-3; CDR3aa: CASSQAEGGYNEQFF; CDR3nt: TGCGCCAGCAGCCAGGCCGAAGGCGGCTACAATGAGCAGTTCTTC
abundance: -; d_gene: -; j_gene: TRBJ1-1; v_gene: TRBV9; CDR3aa: CASSPIVQNTEAFF; CDR3nt: TGTGCCAGCAGCCCGATCGTACAGAACACTGAAGCTTTCTTT
abundance: -; d_gene: -; j_gene: TRBJ2-5; v_gene: TRBV24-1; CDR3aa: CATSDLGRGWETQYF; CDR3nt: TGTGCCACCAGTGATTTAGGCAGGGGCTGGGAGACCCAGTACTTC
abundance: -; d_gene: -; j_gene: TRBJ2-2; v_gene: TRBV7-2; CDR3aa: CASSPQGPLNTGELFF; CDR3nt: TGTGCCAGCAGCCCTCAGGGGCCCTTGAACACCGGGGAGCTGTTTTTT
abundance: -; d_gene: -; j_gene: TRBJ1-2; v_gene: TRBV28; CDR3aa: CASVTGGLKNYGYTF; CDR3nt: TGTGCCAGCGTCACGGGAGGACTGAAAAACTATGGCTACACCTTC
abundance: -; d_gene: -; j_gene: TRBJ1-2; v_gene: TRBV7-9; CDR3aa: CATQEGTNYGYTF; CDR3nt: TGTGCCACTCAAGAGGGAACTAACTATGGCTACACCTTC
abundance: -; d_gene: -; j_gene: TRBJ1-4; v_gene: TRBV2; CDR3aa: CASRSPEKLFF; CDR3nt: TGTGCCAGCAGGTCCCCGGAAAAACTGTTTTTT
abundance: -; d_gene: -; j_gene: TRBJ1-2; v_gene: TRBV5-1; CDR3aa: CASSLAGIRGGTEGDGYTF; CDR3nt: TGCGCCAGCAGCTTGGCCGGTATAAGGGGAGGGACTGAGGGCGATGGCTACACCTTC
abundance: -; d_gene: TRBD2; j_gene: TRBJ2-2; v_gene: TRBV5-4; CDR3aa: CASSWGLAATGELFF; CDR3nt: TGTGCCAGCAGTTGGGGACTAGCGGCTACCGGGGAGCTGTTTTTT
abundance: -; d_gene: -; j_gene: TRBJ1-6; v_gene: TRBV3-1/TRBV3-2; CDR3aa: CASSQVTGLRSPLHF; CDR3nt: TGTGCCAGCAGCCAAGTAACTGGGCTGCGTTCACCCCTCCACTTT
abundance: once; d_gene: TRBD2; j_gene: TRBJ2-1; v_gene: TRBV9; CDR3aa: CASSSGLAVYNEQFF; CDR3nt: TGTGCCAGCAGCTCGGGACTAGCGGTCTACAATGAGCAGTTCTTC
abundance: -; d_gene: -; j_gene: TRBJ1-6; v_gene: TRBV4-2; CDR3aa: CASSQDQRGSYNSPLHF; CDR3nt: TGTGCCAGCAGCCAAGATCAGCGGGGCTCCTATAATTCACCCCTCCACTTT
abundance: -; d_gene: TRBD1; j_gene: TRBJ1-2; v_gene: TRBV2; CDR3aa: CASQQGETNYGYTF; CDR3nt: TGTGCCAGCCAGCAGGGGGAGACTAACTATGGCTACACCTTC
abundance: -; d_gene: TRBD2; j_gene: TRBJ2-1; v_gene: TRBV28; CDR3aa: CASSSPAGGPNNEQFF; CDR3nt: TGTGCCAGCAGTTCCCCAGCGGGAGGGCCGAACAATGAGCAGTTCTTC
abundance: -; d_gene: TRBD1; j_gene: TRBJ1-2; v_gene: TRBV12-3/TRBV12-4; CDR3aa: CASSLGTGGGYTF; CDR3nt: TGTGCCAGCAGTTTAGGGACAGGTGGTGGCTACACCTTC
abundance: -; d_gene: -; j_gene: TRBJ1-3; v_gene: TRBV30; CDR3aa: CAWSRRAGNTIYF; CDR3nt: TGTGCCTGGAGTCGCAGGGCGGGAAACACCATATATTTT
abundance: -; d_gene: -; j_gene: TRBJ1-2; v_gene: TRBV5-1; CDR3aa: CASSGGYGYTF; CDR3nt: TGCGCCAGCAGTGGAGGGTATGGCTACACCTTC
abundance: -; d_gene: -; j_gene: TRBJ1-1; v_gene: TRBV12-3/TRBV12-4; CDR3aa: CASSLAMNTEAFF; CDR3nt: TGTGCCAGCAGTCTAGCCATGAACACTGAAGCTTTCTTT
abundance: -; d_gene: TRBD2; j_gene: TRBJ2-5; v_gene: TRBV24-1; CDR3aa: CATRGEGPLETQYF; CDR3nt: TGTGCCACCAGGGGGGAGGGCCCTCTTGAGACCCAGTACTTC
abundance: -; d_gene: TRBD1; j_gene: TRBJ1-5; v_gene: TRBV19; CDR3aa: CATAFSGGGQPQHF; CDR3nt: TGTGCCACAGCATTCTCAGGGGGAGGTCAGCCCCAGCATTTT
abundance: -; d_gene: -; j_gene: TRBJ1-6; v_gene: TRBV18; CDR3aa: CASSPAGGGSPLHF; CDR3nt: TGTGCCAGCTCACCGGCTGGGGGCGGATCACCCCTCCACTTT
abundance: -; d_gene: -; j_gene: TRBJ1-5; v_gene: TRBV5-1; CDR3aa: CASSLYGGGNQPQHF; CDR3nt: TGCGCCAGCAGCTTGTATGGGGGCGGCAATCAGCCCCAGCATTTT
abundance: once; d_gene: TRBD2; j_gene: TRBJ2-1; v_gene: TRBV9; CDR3aa: CASSVAGGPDNEQFF; CDR3nt: TGTGCCAGCAGCGTTGCGGGAGGGCCGGACAATGAGCAGTTCTTC
abundance: -; d_gene: TRBD2; j_gene: TRBJ2-3; v_gene: TRBV14; CDR3aa: CASSRRETSTDTQYF; CDR3nt: TGTGCCAGCAGCCGGCGGGAGACTAGCACAGATACGCAGTATTTT
abundance: -; d_gene: TRBD2; j_gene: TRBJ2-5; v_gene: TRBV6-5; CDR3aa: CASSSSGEETQYF; CDR3nt: TGTGCCAGCAGTTCTAGCGGGGAAGAGACCCAGTACTTC
abundance: -; d_gene: -; j_gene: TRBJ2-1; v_gene: TRBV9; CDR3aa: CASSVGPGEPYNEQFF; CDR3nt: TGTGCCAGCAGCGTAGGACCGGGGGAGCCCTACAATGAGCAGTTCTTC
abundance: -; d_gene: -; j_gene: TRBJ1-1; v_gene: TRBV5-1; CDR3aa: CASTPTVNTEAFF; CDR3nt: TGCGCCAGCACCCCGACAGTCAACACTGAAGCTTTCTTT
abundance: -; d_gene: -; j_gene: TRBJ2-1; v_gene: TRBV18; CDR3aa: CASSPRAEYNEQFF; CDR3nt: TGTGCCAGCTCACCCAGGGCGGAGTACAATGAGCAGTTCTTC
abundance: -; d_gene: -; j_gene: TRBJ2-1; v_gene: TRBV28; CDR3aa: CASSVPGASSLYNEQFF; CDR3nt: TGTGCCAGCAGTGTACCAGGCGCTTCCTCCCTATACAATGAGCAGTTCTTC
abundance: -; d_gene: -; j_gene: TRBJ2-6; v_gene: TRBV29-1; CDR3aa: CSVGDRVASGANVLTF; CDR3nt: TGCAGCGTTGGTGATCGGGTAGCCTCTGGGGCCAACGTCCTGACTTTC